This T cell receptor beta chain was identified during a study of T cell clonality in common variable immunodeficiency. Findings and limits, study-wide: CVID subjects showed higher TCRbeta clonality than healthy controls.

With regard to this clone: Its antigen is as yet unknown. The read falls 3 residues short of the CDR3 end, and the missing part is taken from the germline J gene.

V was shortened by 9 bases and J by 1 base, with 18 bases between the two germline ends. The CDR3 spans 15 residues. Germline V lookup: CDR1 ENHRY, CDR2 SYGVKD. The data were produced by immunoSEQ multiplex PCR, yet TCRdb's version contains in-frame clones alone and is incomplete. The sample presents roughly 43,000 clones, none singletons. V usage is TRBV10-3 and J usage is TRBJ2-5; a possible D gene is TRBD2 (5 bases). The sequence derives from a person between 18 and 70 years old in good health. The specimen was peripheral blood mononuclear cells. The part of the CDR3 DNA that was read is TGTGCCATTTCCGGAAGAGGGCCTCGCCAAGAGACC. Translated: CAISGRGPRQET. The complete CDR3 protein is CAISGRGPRQETQYF.